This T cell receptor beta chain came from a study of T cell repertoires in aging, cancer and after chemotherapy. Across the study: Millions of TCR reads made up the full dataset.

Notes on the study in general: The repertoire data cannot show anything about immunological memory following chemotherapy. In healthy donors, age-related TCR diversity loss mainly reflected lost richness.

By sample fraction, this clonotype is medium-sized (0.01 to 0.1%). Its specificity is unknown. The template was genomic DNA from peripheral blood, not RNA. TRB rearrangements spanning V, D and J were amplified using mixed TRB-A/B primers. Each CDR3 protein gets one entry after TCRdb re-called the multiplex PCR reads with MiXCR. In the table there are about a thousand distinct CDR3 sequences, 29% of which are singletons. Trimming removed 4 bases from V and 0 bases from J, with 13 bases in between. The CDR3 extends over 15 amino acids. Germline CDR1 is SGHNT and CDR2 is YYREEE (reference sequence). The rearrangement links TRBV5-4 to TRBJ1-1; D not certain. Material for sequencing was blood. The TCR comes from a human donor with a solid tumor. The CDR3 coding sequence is TGTGCCAGCAGCCCCCCAGGACGGGTGAACACTGAAGCTTTCTTT. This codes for CASSPPGRVNTEAFF.